The rows below give T cell receptor beta chains drawn from one sample of a study of T cells after yellow fever vaccination. TCRdb passed the 5' RACE reads through MiXCR, listing each CDR3 protein once. In the table there are under 500,000 distinct CDR3 sequences, roughly 20% of which are singletons. The material sequenced was PBMCs, taken before the yellow fever booster vaccination. The receptors here all came from a man aged 18 to 29 who received the YFV17D yellow fever vaccine. CDR3s include the opening cysteine and the closing phenylalanine or tryptophan. The order of the fields is V gene, clone size, D gene, CDR3 length, J gene, CDR3 DNA, CDR3 protein. The D gene is left open where the match is weak. Clone size appears in some rows only: once, few, many, or a class for an expanded clone.

TRBV7-2	NA	NA	15	TRBJ2-2	TGTGCCAGCAGCTTAATTCGGTGGAACACCGGGGAGCTGTTTTTT	CASSLIRWNTGELFF
TRBV7-9	NA	NA	18	TRBJ2-7	TGTGCCAGCAGCTTAGGACTCAGCCGTACAAGTAGCTCCTACGAGCAGTACTTC	CASSLGLSRTSSSYEQYF
TRBV19	NA	NA	15	TRBJ1-2	TGTGCCAGTACCCCCGGCGGGGGGCAAGACTATGGCTACACCTTC	CASTPGGGQDYGYTF
TRBV5-1	NA	NA	16	TRBJ2-6	TGCGCCAGCAGCTTGGCCGTTGGCTCTGGGGCCAACGTCCTGACTTTC	CASSLAVGSGANVLTF
TRBV29-1	few	TRBD1	14	TRBJ1-5	TGCAGCGTTTCCGGGACAGGCTCCCCCGGGCCCCAGCATTTT	CSVSGTGSPGPQHF
TRBV7-6	few	NA	14	TRBJ2-2	TGTGCCAGCAGCCGGCTCGCAGGGGCCGGGGAGCTGTTTTTT	CASSRLAGAGELFF
TRBV4-1	NA	NA	18	TRBJ2-2	TGCGCCAGCAGCCAAGGCGCCCGAGGGGCGCCTCACACCGGGGAGCTGTTTTTT	CASSQGARGAPHTGELFF
TRBV5-1	many	NA	15	TRBJ2-1	TGCGCCAGCAGCTCGCAGGGGGGGTCCTACAATGAGCAGTTCTTC	CASSSQGGSYNEQFF
TRBV6-5	many	NA	17	TRBJ2-7	TGTGCCAGCAGTTACTCGATCCCGGACAGCTCTTCCTACGAGCAGTACTTC	CASSYSIPDSSSYEQYF
TRBV20-1	few	TRBD1	14	TRBJ2-3	TGCAGTGCTCCCAGGGACAGTAGCGCAGATACGCAGTATTTT	CSAPRDSSADTQYF
TRBV5-1	few	TRBD2	18	TRBJ2-7	TGCGCCAGCAGCCCTGGGACTAGCGGGGGGCCGAGCTCCTACGAGCAGTACTTC	CASSPGTSGGPSSYEQYF
TRBV2	few	NA	14	TRBJ1-2	TGTGCCAGCAGTGAACAAGGGGAGGGGAATGGCTACACCTTC	CASSEQGEGNGYTF
TRBV12-3/TRBV12-4	NA	TRBD1	14	TRBJ1-1	TGTGCCAGCAGTTCGGGACAGTCTTACACTGAAGCTTTCTTT	CASSSGQSYTEAFF